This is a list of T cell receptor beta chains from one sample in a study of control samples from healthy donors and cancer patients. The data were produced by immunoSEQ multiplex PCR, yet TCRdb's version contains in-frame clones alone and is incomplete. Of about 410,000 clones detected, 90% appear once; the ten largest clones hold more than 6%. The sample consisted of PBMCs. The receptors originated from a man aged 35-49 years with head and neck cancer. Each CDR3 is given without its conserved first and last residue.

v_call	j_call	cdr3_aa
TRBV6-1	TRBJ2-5	ASSDPGRRETQY
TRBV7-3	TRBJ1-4	ASSPRGGLGEKLF
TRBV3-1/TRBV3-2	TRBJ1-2	ASSQDLSYT
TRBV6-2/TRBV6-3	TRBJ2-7	ASSFSGTAYEQY
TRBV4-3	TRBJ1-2	ASSQEGDRVYGYT
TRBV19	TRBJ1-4	ASSPRTRQGEKLF
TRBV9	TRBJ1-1	ASSPTVNTEAF
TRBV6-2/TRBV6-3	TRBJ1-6	ASTPIASGSPLH
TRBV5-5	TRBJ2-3	ASISLGRPDTQY
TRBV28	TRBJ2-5	ASSFPRDRGQGGWRYQETQY
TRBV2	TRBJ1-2	ASSEVRQGGDGYT
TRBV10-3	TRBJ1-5	AISESTGLMDQPQH
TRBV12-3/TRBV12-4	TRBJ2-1	ASSFSGYNEQF
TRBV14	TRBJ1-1	ASSQAPQGNTEAF
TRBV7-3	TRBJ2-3	ASSLRRGEDTQY
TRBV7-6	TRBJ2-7	ASSSDNYEQY
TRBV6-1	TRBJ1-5	ASSVSTGARNQPQH
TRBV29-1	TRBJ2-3	SALRDTQY
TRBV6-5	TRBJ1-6	ASSYKSSYNSPLH
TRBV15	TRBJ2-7	ATSRERSLLEQY
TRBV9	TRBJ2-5	ASSVGLAGVGSQETQY
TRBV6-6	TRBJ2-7	ASSYSGGQYSYEQY
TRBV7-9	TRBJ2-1	ASSPVEREAYNEQF
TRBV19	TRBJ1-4	ASSPQGVGEKLF
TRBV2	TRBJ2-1	ASSDRLAGLIF
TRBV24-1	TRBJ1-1	ATSDSVGAF
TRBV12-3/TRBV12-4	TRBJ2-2	AGTGNTGELF
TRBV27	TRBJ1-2	ASRSPWGGSRGYT
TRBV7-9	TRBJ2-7	ASSLGSGASYEQY
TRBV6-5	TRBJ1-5	ASSPRVFNQPQH
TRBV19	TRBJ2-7	ASSIGSSYEQY
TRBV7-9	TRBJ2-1	ASGTSGSNEQF
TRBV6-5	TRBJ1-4	ASRETGGEKLF
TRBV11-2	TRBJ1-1	ASSLEGGMVSEAF
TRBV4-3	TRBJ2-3	ASSQDRWGTDTQY
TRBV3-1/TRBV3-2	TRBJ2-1	ASSLGQGKYNEQF
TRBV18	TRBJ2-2	ASSPRQGNTGELF
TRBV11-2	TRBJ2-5	ASSFPRTGGSETQY
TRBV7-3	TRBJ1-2	ASSDPEGANYGYT
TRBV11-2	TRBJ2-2	ASSLVQGETGELF
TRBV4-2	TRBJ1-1	ASSVNRNTEAF
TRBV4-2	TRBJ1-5	ASSQEGQSNQPQH
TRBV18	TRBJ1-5	ASSPREGLGNQPQH
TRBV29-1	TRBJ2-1	SVEVGLAEYNEQF
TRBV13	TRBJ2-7	ASSLGQAISYEQY